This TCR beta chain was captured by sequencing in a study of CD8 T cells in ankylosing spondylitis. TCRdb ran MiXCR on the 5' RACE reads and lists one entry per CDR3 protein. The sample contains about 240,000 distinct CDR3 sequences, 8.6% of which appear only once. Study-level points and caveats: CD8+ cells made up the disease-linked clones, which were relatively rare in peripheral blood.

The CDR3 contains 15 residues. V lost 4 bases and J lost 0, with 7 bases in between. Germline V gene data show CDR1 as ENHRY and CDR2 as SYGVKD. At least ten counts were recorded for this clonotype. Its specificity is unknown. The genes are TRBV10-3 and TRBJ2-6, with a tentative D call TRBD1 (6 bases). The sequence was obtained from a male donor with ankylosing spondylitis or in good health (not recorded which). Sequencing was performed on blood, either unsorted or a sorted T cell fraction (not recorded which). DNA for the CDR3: TGTGCCATCAGTGGACAGGTCTCTGGGGCCAACGTCCTGACTTTC. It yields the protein CAISGQVSGANVLTF.